Listed here are 23 T cell receptor beta chains from one sample, sequenced in a study of T cell responses to AZD1222 COVID-19 vaccine. Profiled with immunoSEQ multiplex PCR; TCRdb holds only in-frame clones, not every one. Here the sample spans about 130,000 clones, nearly 90% being singletons. Here the sequenced sample was peripheral blood, taken 28 days after the second AZD1222 dose. The receptors stem from an adult who received the AZD1222 COVID-19 vaccine.

The genes are TRBV12-3 or TRBV12-4 and TRBJ1-1; 7 bases line up with TRBD1. CDR3 length equals 12 residues. After removal of 8 bases from V and 8 bases from J, the junction contained 8 bases not matched to a gene. The CDR3 nucleotides are TGTGCCAGCGCTAATAGGGACAGCGAAGCTTTCTTT. Its protein is CASANRDSEAFF.

The chain combines TRBV24-1 with TRBJ2-1; a possible D gene is TRBD2 (7 bases). The V and J ends lost 4 bases and 7 bases respectively, with 22 bases between them. In germline, CDR1 is KGHDR, CDR2 SFDVKD. This CDR3 spans 17 amino acids. CDR3 residues: CATSDPEGGQVRNEQFF. In DNA form, the CDR3 reads TGTGCCACCAGTGACCCCGAGGGGGGGCAAGTGAGGAATGAGCAGTTCTTC.

The J gene is TRBJ1-4, the V gene TRBV28; D perhaps matches TRBD1 (5 bases). Germline CDR1 and CDR2: MDHEN and SYDVKM. The CDR3 is 14 amino acids. The V gene lost 3 bases and the J gene lost 7 bases, with 12 bases spanning the gap. As DNA, the CDR3 is TGTGCCAGCAGTTTTCGGGGGGTTGTTGAAAAACTGTTTTTT. This codes for CASSFRGVVEKLFF.

The chain links TRBV11-3 to TRBJ2-3; tentatively, D is TRBD1 or TRBD2 (5 bases each). V shed 5 bases and J shed 0 bases, with 12 bases lying between them. CDR1 and CDR2 (germline): SGHNT, YENEEA. This CDR3 is built from 15 residues. CDR3 residues: CASSRGAHSTDTQYF. The CDR3 DNA is TGTGCCAGCAGCCGAGGGGCACACAGCACAGATACGCAGTATTTT.

The chain combines TRBV7-3 with TRBJ2-1; the D gene is possibly TRBD1 (6 bases). From germline, CDR1 is SGHTA and CDR2 FQGTGA. Trimming removed 3 bases at V and 5 bases at J, with 20 bases between. The CDR3 runs to 17 residues. CDR3 residues: CASSLVASPGADNEQFF. The CDR3 DNA is TGTGCCAGCAGCTTGGTGGCGAGTCCAGGGGCGGACAATGAGCAGTTCTTC.

In nucleotides, the CDR3 is TGTGTCACAGGGGAGAACACCGGGGAGCTGTTTTTT. This codes for CVTGENTGELFF. The J gene is TRBJ2-2, the V gene TRBV10-3, with TRBD1 matching 7 bases. The CDR3 has 12 residues. Per the germline V gene, CDR1 is ENHRY and CDR2 is SYGVKD.

J is TRBJ2-3 and V is TRBV7-2; 7 bases are shared with TRBD2. Germline CDR1 is SGHTA and CDR2 is FQGNSA. The junction had 4 bases not matched to a gene; V was cut back by 1 base and J by 3 bases. The CDR3 loop spans 15 amino acids. CDR3 nucleotide sequence: TGTGCCAGCAGCTTAGGGGCGGGGGTAACAGATACGCAGTATTTT. The encoded protein is CASSLGAGVTDTQYF.

This clone was counted a single time. The rearrangement joins TRBV18 to TRBJ2-7, with TRBD2 matching 8 bases. V lost 6 bases to trimming and J lost 3 bases; unmatched junction nucleotides: 4. Germline lookup yields CDR1 KGHSH and CDR2 LQKENI. CDR3 length: 13 amino acids. The CDR3 nucleotides read TGTGCCAGCTCCCCGGGGGGGGGCTACGAGCAGTACTTC. It encodes CASSPGGGYEQYF.

The chain joins TRBV5-1 to TRBJ1-3; D not certain. This CDR3 spans 15 amino acids. Germline loops: CDR1 SGHRS, CDR2 YFSETQ. V lost 0 bases and J 4 bases, leaving 11 bases between the germline ends. The CDR3 DNA is TGCGCCAGCAGCTTGGATAGGGCTGCGGGAAACACCATATATTTT. This gives the protein CASSLDRAAGNTIYF.

This chain uses TRBV7-8 with TRBJ2-1; 8 bases line up with TRBD1. CDR3 length: 15 residues. V lost 1 base and J lost 4; bases outside the gene matches: 3. Looked up from germline, CDR1 is SGHVS and CDR2 is FQNEAQ. CDR3 in DNA: TGTGCCAGCAGCTTAGGGACAGGGCAATACAATGAGCAGTTCTTC. It codes for CASSLGTGQYNEQFF.

The genes are TRBV5-1 and TRBJ1-6; the D gene is possibly TRBD1 (5 bases). The CDR3 is 14 residues long. Germline CDR1 reads SGHRS; CDR2 reads YFSETQ. V was pared by 2 bases and J by 10 bases, with 13 bases between. In nucleotides, the CDR3 is TGCGCCAGCAGCTTTATGGTAGGGGAATCACCCCTCCACTTT. Translated: CASSFMVGESPLHF. The full variable domain, rest sourced from reference TRBV5-1 and TRBJ1-6, is KAGVTQTPRYLIKTRGQQVTLSCSPISGHRSVSWYQQTPGQGLQFLFEYFSETQRNKGNFPGRFSGRQFSNSRSEMNVSTLELGDSALYLCASSFMVGESPLHFGNGTRLTVT.

The chain has TRBV7-6 and TRBJ2-1, with 14 bases identical to TRBD2. V was pared by 5 bases and J by 6 bases, with 3 bases of the junction left unmatched. The CDR3 runs to 15 residues. Germline V CDR1 and CDR2: SGHVS, FNYEAQ. The CDR3 coding sequence is TGTGCCAGCAGCCCGGGACTAGCGGGAGCCAATGAGCAGTTCTTC. It codes for CASSPGLAGANEQFF.

The V gene is TRBV7-8, the J gene TRBJ1-1, with 8 bases identical to TRBD1. Germline CDR1 is SGHVS and CDR2 is FQNEAQ. Trimming at V came to 5 bases and at J to 5 bases, leaving 10 bases not matched to a gene. The CDR3 length is 15 residues. The CDR3 DNA follows: TGTGCCAGCAGCCAATATACAGGGGGGATTACTGAAGCTTTCTTT. It is translated as CASSQYTGGITEAFF.

This CDR3 is CAISEGPNPGSFNEKLFF. CDR3 nucleotides: TGTGCCATCAGTGAAGGGCCGAACCCAGGATCTTTCAATGAAAAACTGTTTTTT. The V call is TRBV10-3, the J call TRBJ1-4, with D unclear. Trimming took off 3 bases at V and 5 bases at J, with 22 bases between the two ends. CDR3 length: 18 residues. CDR1 is ENHRY and CDR2 is SYGVKD in the germline V gene.

Only one count was recorded for this clone. J is TRBJ1-2 and V is TRBV28; D is perhaps TRBD1 (5 bases). Germline V gives CDR1 MDHEN, CDR2 SYDVKM. The CDR3 is 15 amino acids. V lost 7 bases and J 0 bases, leaving 15 bases between the germline ends. In nucleotides, the CDR3 is TGTGCCAGCATCCCCTGGGGCAGAGCTAACTATGGCTACACCTTC. Encoded protein: CASIPWGRANYGYTF.

The rearrangement joins TRBV7-9 to TRBJ2-6; D is uncertain. The V end was cut by 5 bases, the J end by 2 bases, with 13 bases between. CDR1 SEHNR and CDR2 FQNEAQ come from the germline V gene (reference sequence). The CDR3 contains 16 residues. The CDR3 region has the DNA TGTGCCAGCAGCCCTAGGAGTGTCCCTGGGGCCAACGTCCTGACTTTC. Translating gives CASSPRSVPGANVLTF.

The CDR3 DNA reads TGCAGCGCTTCCGACAGGGGTCATGATTCACCCCTCCACTTT. This translates into CSASDRGHDSPLHF. The gene calls are TRBV29-1 and TRBJ1-6; 8 positions match TRBD1. V gave up 7 bases and J gave up 8 bases; unmatched junction bases: 10. In germline, CDR1 is SQVTM, CDR2 ANQGSEA. The CDR3 loop spans 14 amino acids.

The chain carries TRBV29-1 and TRBJ2-5; 11 bases are shared with TRBD2. V shed 7 bases, J shed 5 bases, and the junction held 9 bases outside the gene matches. Germline V lookup: CDR1 SQVTM, CDR2 ANQGSEA. The CDR3 is 14 amino acids. For the CDR3, the DNA is TGCAGCGCGCTTACTAGCGGGAGCGGGGAGACCCAGTACTTC. It is translated as CSALTSGSGETQYF. Full variable domain (outside the CDR3, taken from reference TRBV29-1 and TRBJ2-5): SAVISQKPSRDICQRGTSLTIQCQVDSQVTMMFWYRQQPGQSLTLIATANQGSEATYESGFVIDKFPISRPNLTFSTLTVSNMSPEDSSIYLCSALTSGSGETQYFGPGTRLLVL.

The chain uses TRBV5-6 and TRBJ2-7; the match to TRBD1 covers 9 bases. The CDR3 is 16 residues long. The V and J ends lost 5 bases and 0 bases, in that order; junction bases with no gene match: 9. Germline loops: CDR1 SGHDT, CDR2 YYEEEE. The CDR3 DNA follows: TGTGCCAGCAGTCCCAGAAAGACAGGGGGCTCCTACGAGCAGTACTTC. Translating it yields CASSPRKTGGSYEQYF.

The gene calls are TRBV6-5 and TRBJ2-5, with 10 nucleotides matching TRBD2. The CDR3 has 16 amino acids. V was clipped by 2 bases and J by 2 bases; unmatched bases: 5. Germline lookup yields CDR1 MNHEY and CDR2 SVGAGI. CDR3 nucleotide sequence: TGTGCCAGCAGTTACCTTCCTAGCGGGGGTCAAGAGACCCAGTACTTC. Translated: CASSYLPSGGQETQYF.

V is TRBV28 and J is TRBJ1-6; a weak D match, TRBD1 (6 bases). The CDR3 has 17 residues. The germline V gene encodes CDR1 MDHEN and CDR2 SYDVKM. Trimming took off 3 bases at V and 0 bases at J, with 12 bases between the two ends. The CDR3, as DNA: TGTGCCAGCAGTTTGGGACAAGAGAGCTCCTATAATTCACCCCTCCACTTT. It codes for CASSLGQESSYNSPLHF.

The chain links TRBV12-3 or TRBV12-4 to TRBJ2-2, with a possible D match to TRBD1 (5 bases). V gave up 6 bases and J gave up 4 bases, with 9 bases separating them. The CDR3 loop spans 13 amino acids. CDR3: CASSRASTGELFF. The CDR3 DNA reads TGTGCCAGCAGCAGGGCCAGCACCGGGGAGCTGTTTTTT.

This clone was observed a few times. V gene TRBV6-5 combines with J gene TRBJ2-7; D is uncertain. The CDR3 spans 15 residues. Per the germline V gene, CDR1 is MNHEY and CDR2 is SVGAGI. V was pared by 0 bases and J by 5 bases, with 14 bases between. The CDR3 DNA follows: TGTGCCAGCAGTTACTCCTTGTTTGTGGACCACGAGCAGTACTTC. Amino acids: CASSYSLFVDHEQYF.